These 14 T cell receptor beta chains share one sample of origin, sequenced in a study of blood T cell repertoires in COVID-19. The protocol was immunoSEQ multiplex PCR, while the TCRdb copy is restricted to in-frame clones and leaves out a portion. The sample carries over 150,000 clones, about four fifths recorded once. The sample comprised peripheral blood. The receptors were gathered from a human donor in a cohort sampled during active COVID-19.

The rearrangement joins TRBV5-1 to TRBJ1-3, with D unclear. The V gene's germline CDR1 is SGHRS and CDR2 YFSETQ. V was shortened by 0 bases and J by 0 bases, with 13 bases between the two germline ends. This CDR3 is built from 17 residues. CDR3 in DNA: TGCGCCAGCAGCTTGGGCCAGACACACACCTCTGGAAACACCATATATTTT. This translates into CASSLGQTHTSGNTIYF.

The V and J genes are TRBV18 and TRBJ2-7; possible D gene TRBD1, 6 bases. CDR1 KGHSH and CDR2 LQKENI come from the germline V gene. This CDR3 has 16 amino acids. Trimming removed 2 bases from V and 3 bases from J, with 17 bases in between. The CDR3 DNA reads TGTGCCAGCTCACCAGGGTTGGGACAAGAATACTACGAGCAGTACTTC. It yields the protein CASSPGLGQEYYEQYF.

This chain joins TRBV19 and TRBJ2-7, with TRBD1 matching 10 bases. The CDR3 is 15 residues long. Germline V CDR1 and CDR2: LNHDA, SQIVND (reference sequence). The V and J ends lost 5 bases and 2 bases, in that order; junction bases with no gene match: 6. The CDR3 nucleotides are TGTGCCAGTAGTCCTGGGACAGGGGCTGCCTACGAGCAGTACTTC. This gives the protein CASSPGTGAAYEQYF.

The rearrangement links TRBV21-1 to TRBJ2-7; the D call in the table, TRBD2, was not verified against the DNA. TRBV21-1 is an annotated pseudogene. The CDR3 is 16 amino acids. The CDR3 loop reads CASSKATRGVTYEQYF. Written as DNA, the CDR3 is TGTGCCAGCAGCAAAGCCACGCGGGGGGTAACGTACGAGCAGTACTTC.

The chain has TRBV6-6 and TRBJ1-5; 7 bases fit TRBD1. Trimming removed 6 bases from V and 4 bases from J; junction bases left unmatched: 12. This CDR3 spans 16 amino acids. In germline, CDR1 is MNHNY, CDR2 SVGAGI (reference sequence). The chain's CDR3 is CASRIMGDSENQPQHF. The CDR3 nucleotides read TGTGCCAGCAGGATTATGGGGGACAGTGAGAATCAGCCCCAGCATTTT.

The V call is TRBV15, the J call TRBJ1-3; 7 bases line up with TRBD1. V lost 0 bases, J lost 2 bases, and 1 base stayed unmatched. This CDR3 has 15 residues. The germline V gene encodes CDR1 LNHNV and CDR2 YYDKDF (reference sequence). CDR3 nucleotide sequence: TGTGCCACCAGCAGAGACCAGGGGGCTGGAAACACCATATATTTT. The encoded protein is CATSRDQGAGNTIYF.

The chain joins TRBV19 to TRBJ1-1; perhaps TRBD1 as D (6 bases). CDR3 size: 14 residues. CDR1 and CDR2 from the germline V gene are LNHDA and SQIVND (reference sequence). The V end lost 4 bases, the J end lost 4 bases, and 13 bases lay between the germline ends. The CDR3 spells CASSNYRAGTEAFF. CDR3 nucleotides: TGTGCCAGTAGTAATTACAGGGCGGGCACTGAAGCTTTCTTT.

The CDR3 loop reads CATSRPRDRGSNYGYTF. The CDR3 DNA sequence: TGTGCCACCAGCAGACCCCGGGACAGGGGTTCTAACTATGGCTACACCTTC. The gene calls are TRBV15 and TRBJ1-2; 10 bases are shared with TRBD1. Germline lookup yields CDR1 LNHNV and CDR2 YYDKDF (reference sequence). V dropped 2 bases and J dropped 0; count of bases not matched to a gene: 6. This CDR3 comprises 17 residues.

CDR3 protein: CASSLVRQGVYEQFF. The CDR3, as DNA: TGCGCCAGCAGCTTGGTGAGACAGGGGGTATATGAGCAGTTCTTC. The genes are TRBV5-1 and TRBJ2-1; 9 positions agree with TRBD1. V was pared by 0 bases and J by 8 bases, with 6 bases of the junction left unmatched. Germline-derived CDR1 and CDR2 are SGHRS and YFSETQ. The CDR3 runs to 15 residues. The whole variable domain, remainder taken from reference TRBV5-1 and TRBJ2-1, is KAGVTQTPRYLIKTRGQQVTLSCSPISGHRSVSWYQQTPGQGLQFLFEYFSETQRNKGNFPGRFSGRQFSNSRSEMNVSTLELGDSALYLCASSLVRQGVYEQFFGPGTRLTVL.

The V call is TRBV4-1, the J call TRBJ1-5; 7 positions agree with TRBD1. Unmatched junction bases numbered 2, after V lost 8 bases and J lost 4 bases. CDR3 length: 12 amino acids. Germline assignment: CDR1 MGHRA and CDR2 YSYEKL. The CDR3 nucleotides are TGCGCCAGCGGGACAGTAAATCAGCCCCAGCATTTT. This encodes CASGTVNQPQHF.

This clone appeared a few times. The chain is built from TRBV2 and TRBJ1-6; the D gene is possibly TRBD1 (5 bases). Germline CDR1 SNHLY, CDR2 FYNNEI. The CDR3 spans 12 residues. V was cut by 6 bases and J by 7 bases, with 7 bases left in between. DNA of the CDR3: TGTGCCAGCAGCAGGGTAAATTCACCCCTCCACTTT. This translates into CASSRVNSPLHF. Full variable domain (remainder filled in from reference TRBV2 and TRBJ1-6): EPEVTQTPSHQVTQMGQEVILRCVPISNHLYFYWYRQILGQKVEFLVSFYNNEISEKSEIFDDQFSVERPDGSNFTLKIRSTKLEDSAMYFCASSRVNSPLHFGNGTRLTVT.

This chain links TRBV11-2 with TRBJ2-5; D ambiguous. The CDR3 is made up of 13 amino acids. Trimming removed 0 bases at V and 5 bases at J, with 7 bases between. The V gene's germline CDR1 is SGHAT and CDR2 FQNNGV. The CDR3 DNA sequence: TGTGCCAGCAGCTTAGATATTCGGGAGACCCAGTACTTC. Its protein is CASSLDIRETQYF.

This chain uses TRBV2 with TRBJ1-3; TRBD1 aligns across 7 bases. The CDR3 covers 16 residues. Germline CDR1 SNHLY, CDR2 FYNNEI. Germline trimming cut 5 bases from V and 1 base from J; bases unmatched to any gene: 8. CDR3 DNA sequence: TGTGCCAGCAGTAACGGGGGACAGCTATCTGGAAACACCATATATTTT. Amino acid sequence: CASSNGGQLSGNTIYF. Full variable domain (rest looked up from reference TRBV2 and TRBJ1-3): EPEVTQTPSHQVTQMGQEVILRCVPISNHLYFYWYRQILGQKVEFLVSFYNNEISEKSEIFDDQFSVERPDGSNFTLKIRSTKLEDSAMYFCASSNGGQLSGNTIYFGEGSWLTVV.

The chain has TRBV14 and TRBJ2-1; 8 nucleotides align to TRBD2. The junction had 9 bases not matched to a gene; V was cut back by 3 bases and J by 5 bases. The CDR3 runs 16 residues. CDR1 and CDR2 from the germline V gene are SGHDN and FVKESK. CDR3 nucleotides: TGTGCCAGCAGCCAGCTCCGACTAGCGAATAACAATGAGCAGTTCTTC. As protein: CASSQLRLANNNEQFF. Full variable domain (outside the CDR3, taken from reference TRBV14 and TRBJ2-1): EAGVTQFPSHSVIEKGQTVTLRCDPISGHDNLYWYRRVMGKEIKFLLHFVKESKQDESGMPNNRFLAERTGGTYSTLKVQPAELEDSGVYFCASSQLRLANNNEQFFGPGTRLTVL.